The 5 T cell receptor beta chains below all came from one sample that was sequenced in a study of monozygotic twins with inflammatory bowel disease. Reprocessing the 5' RACE reads, TCRdb reports a single entry for every CDR3 protein and omits DNA. Its clone listing holds fewer than 200,000 distinct CDR3 sequences. Input material: blood. Source of these receptors: a human donor with ulcerative colitis or Crohn's disease, or a healthy co-twin of an affected twin (not recorded which).

This sequence joins TRBV20-1 and TRBJ2-2; the TRBD2 assignment by TCRdb is unverifiable without DNA. Germline CDR1 reads DFQATT; CDR2 reads SNEGSKA (reference sequence). The CDR3 covers 16 residues. CDR3: CSADPLAGVRTGELFF.

J is TRBJ2-1 and V is TRBV4-3; TCRdb calls TRBD1, which cannot be checked without DNA. Germline V gene data show CDR1 as LGHNA and CDR2 as YSLEER. The CDR3 is 15 residues long. CDR3 residues: CASSQAREGGNEQFF.

The chain has TRBV9 and TRBJ2-1; TCRdb gives TRBD2 as the D gene, but with no DNA this cannot be confirmed. The CDR3 has 15 residues. The germline V gene has CDR1 SGDLS and CDR2 YYNGEE. CDR3 protein: CASSPSGRPENEQFF.

The V gene is TRBV6-5, the J gene TRBJ2-7; TCRdb reports TRBD2, a call that lacks DNA to check it against. The CDR3 covers 22 residues. Per germline, CDR1 MNHEY and CDR2 SVGAGI. CDR3 sequence reads: CASSPFRWGDGTSGNPLYEQYF.

The V and J genes are TRBV12-3 or TRBV12-4 and TRBJ1-5; the D call of TRBD1 rests on TCRdb alone, since no DNA is present to check it. The CDR3 loop spans 14 amino acids. CDR3 loop: CASNTGVRNQPQHF.